The 21 T cell receptor beta chains listed next were all sequenced from one sample in a study of T cell responses to AZD1222 COVID-19 vaccine. The method was immunoSEQ multiplex PCR; TCRdb's version includes in-frame clones alone and lacks a portion of them. The sample has approximately 150,000 clones; approximately 89% are singletons. The sample consisted of peripheral blood, taken 28 days after the second AZD1222 dose. These receptors were collected from an adult who received the AZD1222 COVID-19 vaccine.

The chain uses TRBV7-2 and TRBJ1-2; no reliable D call. Germline V gives CDR1 SGHTA, CDR2 FQGNSA. Deletions cut 5 bases from V and 3 bases from J, with 13 bases between. This CDR3 region has 14 residues. As DNA, the CDR3 is TGTGCCAGCAGCCTGTTCGGGATTGACTATGGCTACACCTTC. This sequence encodes CASSLFGIDYGYTF.

CDR3 amino acids: CATRSYIIEAAFF. The DNA of the CDR3 is TGTGCCACCCGTTCTTACATTATCGAGGCAGCTTTCTTT. The rearrangement uses TRBV6-5 and TRBJ1-1; the D is unclear. CDR3 length equals 13 residues. Trimming took off 10 bases at V and 10 bases at J, with 22 bases between the two ends. Germline V gene lookup returns CDR1 MNHEY and CDR2 SVGAGI.

This chain connects TRBV2 to TRBJ2-1, with TRBD1 matching over 10 bases. Germline CDR1 is SNHLY and CDR2 is FYNNEI. V was pared by 3 bases and J by 7 bases, with 9 bases of the junction left unmatched. This CDR3 region has 16 residues. CDR3 residues: CASSEGLWTGGNEQFF. In nucleotides, the CDR3 is TGTGCCAGCAGTGAGGGTTTATGGACAGGGGGGAATGAGCAGTTCTTC. The full variable domain, in which reference TRBV2 and TRBJ2-1 provide the parts outside the CDR3, is EPEVTQTPSHQVTQMGQEVILRCVPISNHLYFYWYRQILGQKVEFLVSFYNNEISEKSEIFDDQFSVERPDGSNFTLKIRSTKLEDSAMYFCASSEGLWTGGNEQFFGPGTRLTVL.

There are a few counts of this clone. The genes are TRBV7-8 and TRBJ2-3, with 9 bases lining up with TRBD1. The V and J ends lost 1 base and 3 bases, in that order; junction bases with no gene match: 2. The CDR3 spans 15 residues. Germline loops: CDR1 SGHVS, CDR2 FQNEAQ. CDR3 nucleotides: TGTGCCAGCAGCTTAGGGACAGGGGAGACAGATACGCAGTATTTT. It translates to CASSLGTGETDTQYF.

The V and J genes are TRBV6-2 or TRBV6-3 and TRBJ1-2; 9 bases are a match to TRBD1. CDR1 and CDR2 (germline): MNHEY, SVGEGT. Trimming took 2 bases from V and 2 from J; bases not matched to a gene: 3. The CDR3 covers 15 residues. CDR3 amino acids: CASSYPGTGNYGYTF. As DNA, the CDR3 is TGTGCCAGCAGTTACCCCGGGACAGGGAACTATGGCTACACCTTC.

About this clone itself: Other nucleotide sequences in the sample specify the same CDR3. This rearrangement joins TRBV30 to TRBJ1-5, with D maybe TRBD1 (5 bases). V lost 0 bases and J lost 6, with 9 bases in between. Germline values: CDR1 GTSNPN, CDR2 SVGIG (reference sequence). CDR3 length: 13 amino acids. CDR3 loop: CAWSVRGGQPQHF. The CDR3 DNA is TGTGCCTGGAGTGTACGGGGGGGTCAGCCCCAGCATTTT.

V is TRBV11-3 and J is TRBJ2-2, with D possibly being TRBD1 or TRBD2 (6 bases each). CDR3 length equals 16 residues. Trimming stripped 3 bases from V and 6 bases from J, with 17 bases between. CDR1 SGHNT and CDR2 YENEEA come from the germline V gene. This chain's CDR3 is CASSFADRRGAGELFF. As DNA, the CDR3 is TGTGCCAGCAGCTTCGCTGACAGGAGGGGTGCCGGGGAGCTGTTTTTT.

The rearrangement links TRBV24-1 to TRBJ2-3, with D possibly matching TRBD1 (6 bases). V was clipped by 4 bases and J by 1 base, with 8 bases between them. This CDR3 comprises 14 residues. Germline values: CDR1 KGHDR, CDR2 SFDVKD. The CDR3 DNA reads TGTGCCACCAGTGAGAGACAGGGCACAGATACGCAGTATTTT. It translates to CATSERQGTDTQYF.

This CDR3 is CASSSGQGAPKTIYGYTF. CDR3 nucleotide sequence: TGCGCCAGCAGCTCCGGACAGGGGGCGCCCAAAACTATATATGGCTACACCTTC. The chain combines TRBV5-1 with TRBJ1-2; 11 nucleotides line up with TRBD1. Per the germline V gene, CDR1 is SGHRS and CDR2 is YFSETQ. This CDR3 is 18 amino acids long. Trimming at V came to 3 bases and at J to 5 bases, leaving 15 bases not matched to a gene.

The genes are TRBV27 and TRBJ2-7; 7 bases map to TRBD2. The CDR3 runs 15 residues. The germline V gene has CDR1 MNHEY and CDR2 SMNVEV (reference sequence). J was trimmed by 3 bases and V by 5 bases; bases with no gene match: 10. The CDR3 bases are TGTGCCAGCAGTCTCCTGGGGCGGGAGTACTACGAGCAGTACTTC. Translating it yields CASSLLGREYYEQYF.

The CDR3 sequence: CASSSTGKRAEAFF. CDR3 DNA sequence: TGTGCCAGCAGCTCGACAGGGAAGAGGGCTGAAGCTTTCTTT. The gene calls are TRBV7-6 and TRBJ1-1; 7 bases match TRBD1. The CDR3 is 14 amino acids. The germline V gene has CDR1 SGHVS and CDR2 FNYEAQ. Unmatched junction bases numbered 8, after V lost 4 bases and J lost 6 bases.

This chain connects TRBV6-6 to TRBJ1-2, with 11 bases identical to TRBD1. The CDR3 contains 17 residues. The germline gives CDR1 MNHNY, CDR2 SVGAGI (reference sequence). The junction had 17 bases not matched to a gene; V was cut back by 5 bases and J by 9 bases. The CDR3 DNA sequence: TGTGCCAGCAGTCAGGAGGGACAGGGGGTAATCCGAACCCGCTACACCTTC. It yields the protein CASSQEGQGVIRTRYTF.

The chain carries TRBV7-3 and TRBJ1-2, with D perhaps TRBD1 (6 bases). There are 12 residues in the CDR3. CDR1 is SGHTA and CDR2 is FQGTGA in the germline V gene. V lost 5 bases and J lost 6, with 10 bases in between. The CDR3 bases are TGTGCCAGCAGCCCCGGGGGCGATGGCTACACCTTC. This gives the protein CASSPGGDGYTF.

The chain links TRBV3-1 (or the pseudogene TRBV3-2) to TRBJ2-5; 8 bases line up with TRBD2. CDR3 length equals 14 residues. Unmatched junction bases numbered 5, after V lost 4 bases and J lost 4 bases. Germline CDR1 is LGHDT and CDR2 is YNNKEL (reference sequence). The DNA for the CDR3 is TGTGCCAGCAGCCCGGGAGGGCCGGGAGAGACCCAGTACTTC. Translation: CASSPGGPGETQYF.

V and J are TRBV7-2 and TRBJ2-6; D is unresolved. With 5 bases removed from V and 0 bases from J, the gap between germline ends came to 11 bases. The V gene's germline CDR1 is SGHTA and CDR2 FQGNSA. This CDR3 contains 16 residues. The CDR3 bases are TGTGCCAGCAGCCCCCGCAGCCACTCTGGGGCCAACGTCCTGACTTTC. It codes for CASSPRSHSGANVLTF.

This sequence joins TRBV2 and TRBJ2-2, with D uncertain. CDR3 length: 15 residues. Germline CDR1 and CDR2: SNHLY and FYNNEI. The V and J ends lost 1 base and 8 bases respectively, with 14 bases between them. DNA of the CDR3: TGTGCCAGCAGTGAAGACCCAGGCCCGTTGGGGGAGCTGTTTTTT. Protein: CASSEDPGPLGELFF.

V is TRBV28 and J is TRBJ2-1; 10 positions agree with TRBD2. The germline gives CDR1 MDHEN, CDR2 SYDVKM. The junction had 9 bases not matched to a gene; V was cut back by 2 bases and J by 8 bases. CDR3 size: 16 residues. This CDR3 reads CASSLAASGRTDEQFF. The CDR3 DNA sequence: TGTGCCAGCAGTTTAGCTGCTAGCGGGAGAACGGATGAGCAGTTCTTC.

The chain is built from TRBV15 and TRBJ2-7; D unresolved. The CDR3 length is 14 residues. The germline gives CDR1 LNHNV, CDR2 YYDKDF (reference sequence). V was trimmed by 3 bases and J by 0 bases, leaving 9 bases between them. CDR3 nucleotides: TGTGCCACCAGCAGGTTGCAGAGCTCCTACGAGCAGTACTTC. Translation gives CATSRLQSSYEQYF.

The rearrangement uses TRBV20-1 and TRBJ2-7; 8 positions match TRBD1. With 7 bases clipped from V and 9 bases from J, the junction kept 8 bases outside the gene matches. This CDR3 comprises 11 residues. Germline V gene lookup returns CDR1 DFQATT and CDR2 SNEGSKA (reference sequence). CDR3 protein: CSGTDRGGQYF. The CDR3 nucleotides are TGCAGTGGTACTGACAGGGGCGGGCAGTACTTC.

The gene calls are TRBV29-1 and TRBJ1-1; TRBD1 might be the D (6 bases). Germline V gene sequence: CDR1 SQVTM, CDR2 ANQGSEA. CDR3 length equals 11 residues. The V and J ends lost 5 bases and 5 bases respectively, with 9 bases between them. As DNA, the CDR3 is TGCAGCGTTCCGACAGGTACTGAAGCTTTCTTT. Translation gives CSVPTGTEAFF.

The rearrangement links TRBV7-3 to TRBJ2-7; D ambiguous. Germline-derived CDR1 and CDR2 are SGHTA and FQGTGA. The V end was cut by 5 bases, the J end by 4 bases, with 12 bases between. The CDR3 is made up of 13 amino acids. The CDR3 bases are TGTGCCAGCAGCCCCCAACCCAGTTACGAGCAGTACTTC. This translates into CASSPQPSYEQYF.